Sequencing of this TCR beta chain was carried out in a study of breast tumors, draining lymph nodes, adjacent tissues. Notes on the study in general: Tumor and nontumor repertoires were significantly more similar in luminal-like than in basal-like breast cancer. Tumor TCR diversity was below lymph nodes but above nontumor tissue.

In TCRdb, the multiplex PCR reads were re-called with MiXCR into one record per CDR3 protein. The profile shows roughly 70,000 distinct CDR3 sequences, around 43% of them singletons. This clonotype showed up many times. What it recognizes is unknown. The TCR sequence derives from a female donor with breast cancer. Some clones in this sample may be carry-over from other donors' samples. Sequencing was carried out using breast tumor tissue.

Here the CDR3 reads CASSLDQGNRYNEQFF. In DNA form, the CDR3 reads TGTGCCAGCAGCTTAGATCAGGGAAACAGATACAATGAGCAGTTCTTC. V is TRBV11-2 and J is TRBJ2-1; a possible D gene is TRBD1 (5 bases). The V and J ends lost 0 bases and 4 bases respectively, with 13 bases between them. The V gene's germline CDR1 is SGHAT and CDR2 FQNNGV. CDR3 size: 16 residues.